This TCR beta chain was captured by sequencing in a study of blood T cells in healthy people across ages. Combining a sample-barcoded 5' primer with a J-beta primer mix, a second PCR ran for roughly 7 to 11 cycles. TCRdb re-analysed the 5' RACE reads in MiXCR, keeping a single row per CDR3 protein. The sample records 1.5 million to 2 million distinct CDR3 sequences, 35% to 50% being singletons. This CDR3 has 14 residues. CDR1 is DFQATT and CDR2 is SNEGSKA in the germline V gene (reference sequence). This chain links TRBV20-1 with TRBJ2-5; 8 bases agree with TRBD1. The better agreement between TRBJ2-7 and the DNA end casts doubt on the J call. The sequenced sample consisted of blood. The TCR sequence derives from a human donor in good health. The CDR3 reads CSARGPDREYEQYF. As DNA, the CDR3 is TGCAGTGCTAGAGGACCGGACAGGGAGTACGAGCAGTACTTC.